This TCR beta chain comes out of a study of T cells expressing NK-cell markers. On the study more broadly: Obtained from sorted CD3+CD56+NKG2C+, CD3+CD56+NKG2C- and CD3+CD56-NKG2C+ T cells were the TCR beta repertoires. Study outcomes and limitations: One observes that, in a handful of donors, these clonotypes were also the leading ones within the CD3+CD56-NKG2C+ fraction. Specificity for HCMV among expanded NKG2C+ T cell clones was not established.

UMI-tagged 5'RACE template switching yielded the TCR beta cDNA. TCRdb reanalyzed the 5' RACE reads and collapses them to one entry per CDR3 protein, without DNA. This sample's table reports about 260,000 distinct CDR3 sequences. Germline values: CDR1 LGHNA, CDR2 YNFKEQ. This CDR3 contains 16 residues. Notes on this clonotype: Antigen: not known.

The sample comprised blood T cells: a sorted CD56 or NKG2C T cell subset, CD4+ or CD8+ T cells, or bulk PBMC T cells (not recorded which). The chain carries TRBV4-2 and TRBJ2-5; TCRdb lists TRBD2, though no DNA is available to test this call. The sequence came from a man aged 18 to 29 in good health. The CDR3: CASSQVLAGDRRTQYF.